This T cell receptor beta chain derives from a study of blood T cell repertoires in COVID-19. Libraries were prepared by immunoSEQ multiplex PCR; TCRdb keeps only in-frame clonotypes and omits some of them. This sample has about 190,000 clones; 70% to 90% occur once, and the top ten carry less than 5.5%. The germline gives CDR1 LGHDT, CDR2 YNNKEL (reference sequence). V gave up 3 bases and J gave up 11 bases; unmatched junction bases: 15. The CDR3 runs 16 residues. This chain uses TRBV3-1 (or the pseudogene TRBV3-2) with TRBJ2-3; 9 bases match TRBD1. This clonotype was obtained from a woman older than 75 with acute or convalescent COVID-19. Material: peripheral blood. The DNA for the CDR3 is TGTGCCAGCAGCCAGGGAGGGACAGGGAGCGGTGGGGTGCAGTATTTT. This gives the protein CASSQGGTGSGGVQYF.